The 30 T cell receptor beta chains below all came from one sample that was sequenced in a study of blood T cell repertoires in COVID-19. Using immunoSEQ multiplex PCR, the repertoire was profiled, and TCRdb retains in-frame clones only, with some absent. Of some 94,000 clones listed, approximately 70% are singletons. Sequencing was done on a sample of peripheral blood. Receptor source: a woman aged 55-69 years in a cohort sampled during active or convalescent COVID-19.

The chain couples TRBV9 to TRBJ1-4; 11 nucleotides line up with TRBD1. The length of the CDR3 is 16 residues. The germline V gene encodes CDR1 SGDLS and CDR2 YYNGEE. The trim removed 4 bases at V and 8 bases at J, leaving 10 bases unmatched. This CDR3 is CASSSSTGTGGEKLFF. The CDR3 DNA sequence: TGTGCCAGCAGCTCCAGCACCGGGACAGGGGGGGAAAAACTGTTTTTT. The full variable domain, rest sourced from reference TRBV9 and TRBJ1-4, is DSGVTQTPKHLITATGQRVTLRCSPRSGDLSVYWYQQSLDQGLQFLIQYYNGEERAKGNILERFSAQQFPDLHSELNLSSLELGDSALYFCASSSSTGTGGEKLFFGSGTQLSVL.

This chain connects TRBV2 to TRBJ1-6; D may be TRBD1 (5 bases). Germline-derived CDR1 and CDR2 are SNHLY and FYNNEI. This CDR3 contains 18 residues. V was clipped by 5 bases and J by 0 bases, with 17 bases between them. CDR3 DNA sequence: TGTGCCAGCAGTCCTCCCCGGCAGGGAAGCTCCTATAATTCACCCCTCCACTTT. Its translation is CASSPPRQGSSYNSPLHF.

The chain links TRBV9 to TRBJ2-3, with 11 bases fitting TRBD2. V shed 0 bases and J 2 bases; nucleotides not matched to a gene: 5. Germline values: CDR1 SGDLS, CDR2 YYNGEE. This CDR3 is 17 amino acids long. As DNA, the CDR3 is TGTGCCAGCAGCGTAGGGCTAGCGGGGGGAGTCACAGATACGCAGTATTTT. It yields the protein CASSVGLAGGVTDTQYF.

This clone has just one count. V usage is TRBV3-1 (or the pseudogene TRBV3-2) and J usage is TRBJ1-2, with a tentative D call TRBD1 (5 bases). The germline CDR1 and CDR2 sequences are LGHDT and YNNKEL (reference sequence). The length of the CDR3 is 16 residues. V lost 3 bases, J lost 8 bases, and 22 bases lay in between. The CDR3 here is CASSHQFQTARGGYTF. Here the CDR3 DNA reads TGTGCCAGCAGCCACCAATTCCAGACAGCTCGGGGGGGCTACACCTTC.

V usage is TRBV10-3 and J usage is TRBJ2-5; 10 bases align to TRBD1. CDR1 is ENHRY, CDR2 SYGVKD, per germline. This CDR3 is 14 amino acids long. V lost 6 bases to trimming and J lost 3 bases; unmatched junction nucleotides: 4. For the CDR3, the DNA is TGTGCCATCAGAAGGGACAGGGGAAAAGAGACCCAGTACTTC. As protein: CAIRRDRGKETQYF.

This clone was seen repeatedly, ten times or more. The CDR3 sequence is CASSFYPLAGGVNTQYF. DNA of the CDR3: TGCGCCAGCAGCTTCTATCCTCTAGCGGGGGGCGTAAATACGCAGTATTTT. This rearrangement joins TRBV5-1 to TRBJ2-3; 11 bases agree with TRBD2. This CDR3 has 17 amino acids. V was pared by 2 bases and J by 7 bases, with 12 bases of the junction left unmatched. In germline, CDR1 is SGHRS, CDR2 YFSETQ.

This chain connects TRBV4-3 to TRBJ2-4; 9 bases match TRBD1. Germline V lookup: CDR1 LGHNA, CDR2 YSLEER. The CDR3 contains 15 residues. The V and J ends lost 4 bases and 1 base, in that order; junction bases with no gene match: 2. The CDR3 nucleotides are TGCGCCAGCAGCCGGACAGGGGACGCCAAAAACATTCAGTACTTC. Its translation is CASSRTGDAKNIQYF.

The chain carries TRBV28 and TRBJ2-5; D might be TRBD1 (6 bases). CDR3 length equals 15 residues. Trimming took 6 bases from V and 5 from J, leaving 19 bases between them. The V gene's germline CDR1 is MDHEN and CDR2 SYDVKM. In DNA form, the CDR3 reads TGTGCCAGCAGACACGGGACATCTCTCAGCGAGACCCAGTACTTC. Protein product: CASRHGTSLSETQYF.

This clone was counted only a few times. The chain links TRBV3-1 (or the pseudogene TRBV3-2) to TRBJ1-1, with a possible D match to TRBD1 (5 bases). V was pared by 3 bases and J by 4 bases, with 18 bases between. CDR1 LGHDT and CDR2 YNNKEL come from the germline V gene (reference sequence). There are 16 residues in the CDR3. The CDR3 here is CASSQYAQGQTTEAFF. The CDR3 DNA follows: TGTGCCAGCAGCCAGTACGCCCAGGGCCAAACCACTGAAGCTTTCTTT.

The rearrangement uses TRBV27 and TRBJ2-1; TRBD1 matches at 8 bases. J gave up 6 bases and V 3 bases, and 4 bases lay outside the gene matches. Germline lookup yields CDR1 MNHEY and CDR2 SMNVEV (reference sequence). This CDR3 has 14 amino acids. The CDR3 coding sequence is TGTGCCAGCAGTTTGCAGGGGGCTCGCAATGAGCAGTTCTTC. This codes for CASSLQGARNEQFF.

CDR3 region: CASSLGQGVNQPQHF. CDR3 bases: TGTGCCAGCAGCCTGGGACAGGGTGTCAATCAGCCCCAGCATTTT. The rearrangement links TRBV28 to TRBJ1-5; 9 bases are shared with TRBD1. This CDR3 comprises 15 residues. Germline V lookup: CDR1 MDHEN, CDR2 SYDVKM. V was pared by 6 bases and J by 3 bases, with 6 bases of the junction left unmatched.

With respect to this clone: One end of the junction does not line up with germline, which may come from a read error. The gene calls are TRBV7-3 and TRBJ2-3; 8 positions agree with TRBD2. Per germline, CDR1 SGHTA and CDR2 FQGTGA. The CDR3 sequence is 16 residues long. CDR3: CASSITGTRGLDTQYF. The DNA for the CDR3 is TGTGCCAGCAGCATAACCGGGACTAGGGGTTTAGATACGCAGTATTTT.

The CDR3 DNA reads TGTGCCAGCATTTGGGAGGCTGAAGCTTTCTTT. It specifies CASIWEAEAFF. The V gene is TRBV7-9, the J gene TRBJ1-1; D gene unclear. The CDR3 length is 11 residues. The V and J ends lost 7 bases and 6 bases respectively, with 9 bases between them. The germline gives CDR1 SEHNR, CDR2 FQNEAQ (reference sequence).

This chain connects TRBV2 to TRBJ2-7; D gene ambiguous. Germline V CDR1 and CDR2: SNHLY, FYNNEI. The CDR3 totals 13 residues. Between the trimmed V and J ends, which lost 3 bases and 3 bases, there was a span of 9 bases. The CDR3 protein is CASSDATNYEQYF. CDR3 nucleotides: TGTGCCAGCAGTGATGCTACCAACTACGAGCAGTACTTC. Based on the CDR3 plus reference TRBV2 and TRBJ2-7, the full variable domain is EPEVTQTPSHQVTQMGQEVILRCVPISNHLYFYWYRQILGQKVEFLVSFYNNEISEKSEIFDDQFSVERPDGSNFTLKIRSTKLEDSAMYFCASSDATNYEQYFGPGTRLTVT.

This clone has a handful of counts. The V gene is TRBV20-1, the J gene TRBJ1-2; possibly TRBD1 for D (5 bases). V lost 4 bases to trimming and J lost 2 bases, with 5 bases between them. The CDR3 sequence is 11 residues long. The germline CDR1 and CDR2 sequences are DFQATT and SNEGSKA (reference sequence). The CDR3 spells CSATGNYGYTF. CDR3 DNA: TGCAGTGCTACAGGGAACTATGGCTACACCTTC.

The chain employs TRBV27 and TRBJ2-5; TRBD2 agrees at 14 bases. The germline V gene encodes CDR1 MNHEY and CDR2 SMNVEV (reference sequence). The CDR3 spans 16 residues. With V trimmed by 6 bases and J by 5 bases, 8 bases remained unmatched. CDR3 DNA sequence: TGTGCCAGCAGCCTTCGACTAGCGGGGGGGAGCGAGACCCAGTACTTC. Amino acid sequence: CASSLRLAGGSETQYF.

The rearrangement joins TRBV10-3 to TRBJ2-7, with TRBD2 as a possible D gene (6 bases). Germline V lookup: CDR1 ENHRY, CDR2 SYGVKD. Trimming shortened V by 4 bases and J by 4 bases, and 14 bases separated the two germline ends. The CDR3 is made up of 14 amino acids. The CDR3 coding sequence is TGTGCCATCAGTGCCGGCGCGGGGATTTACGAGCAGTACTTC. Translated, it gives CAISAGAGIYEQYF.

The J gene is TRBJ2-2, the V gene TRBV5-1, with TRBD1 matching over 11 bases. This CDR3 comprises 15 residues. Unmatched junction bases numbered 5, after V lost 4 bases and J lost 6 bases. Germline V gives CDR1 SGHRS, CDR2 YFSETQ. CDR3: CASSPRTGGPGELFF. CDR3 nucleotides: TGCGCCAGCAGCCCGCGGACAGGGGGCCCCGGGGAGCTGTTTTTT. Using reference TRBV5-1 and TRBJ2-2 for the parts outside the CDR3, the full variable domain is KAGVTQTPRYLIKTRGQQVTLSCSPISGHRSVSWYQQTPGQGLQFLFEYFSETQRNKGNFPGRFSGRQFSNSRSEMNVSTLELGDSALYLCASSPRTGGPGELFFGEGSRLTVL.

The rearrangement links TRBV5-1 to TRBJ1-6; TRBD1 aligns across 12 bases. CDR1 and CDR2 from the germline V gene are SGHRS and YFSETQ. J was trimmed by 10 bases and V by 0 bases; bases with no gene match: 8. This CDR3 region has 17 residues. The CDR3, as DNA: TGCGCCAGCAGCTTGGTGGGACAGGGGGCGCAAGCCTCACCCCTCCACTTT. This encodes CASSLVGQGAQASPLHF.

The chain recombines TRBV3-1 (or the pseudogene TRBV3-2) with TRBJ2-5, with 8 bases fitting TRBD1. Looked up from germline, CDR1 is LGHDT and CDR2 is YNNKEL (reference sequence). There are 15 residues in the CDR3. The junction had 9 bases not matched to a gene; V was cut back by 4 bases and J by 5 bases. The CDR3 spells CASSPGQGKVETQYF. The DNA of the CDR3 is TGTGCCAGCAGCCCCGGACAGGGTAAGGTGGAGACCCAGTACTTC.

The chain is built from TRBV24-1 and TRBJ2-1; 7 positions match TRBD2. The germline CDR1 and CDR2 sequences are KGHDR and SFDVKD. V lost 1 base and J lost 4; bases outside the gene matches: 6. The CDR3 length is 16 residues. In DNA form, the CDR3 reads TGTGCCACCAGTGATTTCGGCGGGGGACCTTACAATGAGCAGTTCTTC. This sequence encodes CATSDFGGGPYNEQFF.

This clone was observed a few times. One end of the junction varies from germline; a read error may be responsible. The V call is TRBV28, the J call TRBJ1-4; tentatively, D is TRBD1 (6 bases). This CDR3 is 11 amino acids long. Germline lookup yields CDR1 MDHEN and CDR2 SYDVKM. CDR3 nucleotide sequence: TGTGCCAGCAGTTATCGACAGGCACCAGTCTTT. This gives the protein CASSYRQAPVF. Drawing the rest from reference TRBV28 and TRBJ1-4, the complete variable domain is DVKVTQSSRYLVKRTGEKVFLECVQDMDHENMFWYRQDPGLGLRLIYFSYDVKMKEKGDIPEGYSVSREKKERFSLILESASTNQTSMYLCASSYRQAPVFGSGTQLSVL.

This clone was picked up a small number of times. This chain uses TRBV6-2 or TRBV6-3 with TRBJ2-1; 10 bases match TRBD2. Germline CDR1 reads MNHEY; CDR2 reads SVGEGT. The V and J ends lost 6 bases and 4 bases, in that order; junction bases with no gene match: 6. This CDR3 is 15 amino acids long. The CDR3 nucleotides read TGTGCCAGCAGCCCAAGCGGGGGGGAATACAATGAGCAGTTCTTC. It specifies CASSPSGGEYNEQFF.

J is TRBJ2-2 and V is TRBV27; TRBD1 might be the D (5 bases). Trimming took 2 bases from V and 4 from J, leaving 11 bases between them. This CDR3 has 15 residues. From germline, CDR1 is MNHEY and CDR2 SMNVEV (reference sequence). CDR3 DNA: TGTGCCAGCAGTTTAAGGCAGGGCTTCACCGGGGAGCTGTTTTTT. Protein: CASSLRQGFTGELFF.

The chain combines TRBV5-1 with TRBJ1-2; D remains unclear. The CDR3 is 16 residues long. Germline V gives CDR1 SGHRS, CDR2 YFSETQ. Trimming left V 1 base short and J 0 bases short, with 13 bases between. CDR3 in amino acids: CASSLSVPSANYGYTF. The CDR3 DNA reads as TGCGCCAGCAGCTTGTCGGTCCCCAGCGCTAACTATGGCTACACCTTC.

The table lists this clone with a few counts. The chain recombines TRBV7-6 with TRBJ2-7, with 10 bases identical to TRBD1. Trimming removed 6 bases from V and 2 bases from J; junction bases left unmatched: 7. Germline CDR1 reads SGHVS; CDR2 reads FNYEAQ. The CDR3 extends over 15 amino acids. CDR3 nucleotides: TGTGCCAGCAGTTTGGGACAGGGGTTTGCCTACGAGCAGTACTTC. It yields the protein CASSLGQGFAYEQYF.

This clone was counted between two and nine times. The chain employs TRBV19 and TRBJ2-4; 8 nucleotides agree with TRBD1. Unmatched junction bases numbered 8, after V lost 4 bases and J lost 0 bases. The germline V gene has CDR1 LNHDA and CDR2 SQIVND (reference sequence). The CDR3 runs 17 residues. Written as DNA, the CDR3 is TGTGCCAGTAGTACGAGGGCGACAGGGGAAGCCAAAAACATTCAGTACTTC. This sequence encodes CASSTRATGEAKNIQYF. Full variable domain (missing parts from reference TRBV19 and TRBJ2-4): DGGITQSPKYLFRKEGQNVTLSCEQNLNHDAMYWYRQDPGQGLRLIYYSQIVNDFQKGDIAEGYSVSREKKESFPLTVTSAQKNPTAFYLCASSTRATGEAKNIQYFGAGTRLSVL.

This chain links TRBV9 with TRBJ2-5; 14 bases align to TRBD2. The V segment lost 1 base and the J segment 0 bases; nucleotides outside the gene matches: 17. Looked up from germline, CDR1 is SGDLS and CDR2 is YYNGEE. The CDR3 length is 22 residues. The CDR3 bases are TGTGCCAGCAGCGTATCTGCGGCGTCGGGAGGACTAGCGGGGGGAAACCAAGAGACCCAGTACTTC. Protein sequence: CASSVSAASGGLAGGNQETQYF.

Many counts were recorded for this clone. This chain joins TRBV6-6 and TRBJ1-4, with D tentatively TRBD1 (6 bases). CDR3 length: 15 amino acids. Germline CDR1 and CDR2: MNHNY and SVGAGI (reference sequence). V was pared by 6 bases and J by 4 bases, with 15 bases between. CDR3 sequence reads: CASRAGGAGNEKLFF. The CDR3 DNA sequence: TGTGCCAGCAGGGCGGGGGGCGCCGGTAATGAAAAACTGTTTTTT.

The chain couples TRBV19 to TRBJ1-5; TRBD1 agrees at 8 bases. This CDR3 contains 15 residues. V was pared by 4 bases and J by 0 bases, with 2 bases of the junction left unmatched. Germline V gives CDR1 LNHDA, CDR2 SQIVND (reference sequence). The CDR3 DNA is TGTGCCAGTAGTACGACAGGGGATAGCAATCAGCCCCAGCATTTT. It translates to CASSTTGDSNQPQHF.